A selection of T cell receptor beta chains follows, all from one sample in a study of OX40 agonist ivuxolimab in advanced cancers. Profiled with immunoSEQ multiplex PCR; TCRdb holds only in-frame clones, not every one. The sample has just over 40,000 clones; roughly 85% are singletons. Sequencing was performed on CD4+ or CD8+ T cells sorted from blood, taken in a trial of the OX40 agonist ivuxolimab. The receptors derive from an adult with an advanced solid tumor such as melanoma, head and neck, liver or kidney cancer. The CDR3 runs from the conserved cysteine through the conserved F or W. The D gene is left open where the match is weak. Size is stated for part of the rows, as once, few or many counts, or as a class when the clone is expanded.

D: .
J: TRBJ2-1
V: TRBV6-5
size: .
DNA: TGTGCCGCAAGCGTTGGGGGCTACAATGAGCAGTTCTTC
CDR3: CAASVGGYNEQFF

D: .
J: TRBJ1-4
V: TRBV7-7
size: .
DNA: TGTGCCAGCAGCCCCGGGGGGTACGCCACGGAAAAACTGTTTTTT
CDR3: CASSPGGYATEKLFF

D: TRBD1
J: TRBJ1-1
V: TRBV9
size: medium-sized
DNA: TGTGCCAGCAGCGTTACCGGGACAGGGGGCTATGAAGCTTTCTTT
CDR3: CASSVTGTGGYEAFF

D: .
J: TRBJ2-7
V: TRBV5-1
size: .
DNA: TGCGCCAGCAGCTTGGAAGTTTGGGGCGGCTACGAGCAGTACTTC
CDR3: CASSLEVWGGYEQYF

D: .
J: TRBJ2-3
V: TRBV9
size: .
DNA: TGTGCCAGCAGCATGGGACTCCAGGCGCAGTATTTT
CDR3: CASSMGLQAQYF

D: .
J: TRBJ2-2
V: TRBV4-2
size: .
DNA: TGTGCCAGCAGCCAACCTTTCGATGTCACCGGGGAGCTGTTTTTT
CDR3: CASSQPFDVTGELFF

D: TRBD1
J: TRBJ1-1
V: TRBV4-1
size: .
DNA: TGCGCCAGCAGCCACCGGGACAGGGACACTGAAGCTTTCTTT
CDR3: CASSHRDRDTEAFF

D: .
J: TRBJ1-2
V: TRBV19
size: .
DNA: TGTGCCAGTAGGGGGCAGGGGAACCATGGCTACACCTTC
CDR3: CASRGQGNHGYTF

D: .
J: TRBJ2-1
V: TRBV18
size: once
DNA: TGTGCCAGCTCACCCAGGAGGGGCGCACTCAATGAGCAGTTCTTC
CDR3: CASSPRRGALNEQFF

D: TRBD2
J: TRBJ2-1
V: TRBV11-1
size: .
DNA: TGTGCCAGCAGCAGAGAGCGACTAGCGCCCTACAATGAGCAGTTCTTC
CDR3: CASSRERLAPYNEQFF

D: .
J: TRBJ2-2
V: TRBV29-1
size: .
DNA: TGCAGCGTTGAAGTCCAAGGCAAAGTACCCACCGGGGAGCTGTTTTTT
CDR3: CSVEVQGKVPTGELFF

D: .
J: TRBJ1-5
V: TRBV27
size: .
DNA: TGTGCCAGCAGTTCCGTAGGGGTGCGGTATCAGCCCCAGCATTTT
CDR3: CASSSVGVRYQPQHF

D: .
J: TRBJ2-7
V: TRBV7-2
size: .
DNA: TGTGCCAGCATCCCTTGGCCAGGGACCTACGAGCAGTACTTC
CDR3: CASIPWPGTYEQYF

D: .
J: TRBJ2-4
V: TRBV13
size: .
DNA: TGTGCCAGCAGCTTAGGCGGAGCCAAAAACATTCAGTACTTC
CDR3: CASSLGGAKNIQYF

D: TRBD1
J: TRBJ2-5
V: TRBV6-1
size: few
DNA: TGTGCTACAGCAGGGACAGGGTACCAAGAGACCCAGTACTTC
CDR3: CATAGTGYQETQYF

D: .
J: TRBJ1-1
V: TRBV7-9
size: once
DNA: TGTGCCAGCAGCTTAGAGGGGGGGACTGAAGCTTTCTTT
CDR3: CASSLEGGTEAFF

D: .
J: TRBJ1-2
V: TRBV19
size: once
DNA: TGTGCCAGCAATGAGGGAGTGGGCTACACCTTC
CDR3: CASNEGVGYTF

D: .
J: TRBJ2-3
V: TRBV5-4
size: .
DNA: TGTGCCAGCAGCCTAAAAGGGGCAACAGATACGCAGTATTTT
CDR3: CASSLKGATDTQYF

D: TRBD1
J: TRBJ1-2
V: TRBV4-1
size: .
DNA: TGCGCCAGCAGCCAAGGGGACAGAGAAAACTATGGCTACACCTTC
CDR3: CASSQGDRENYGYTF

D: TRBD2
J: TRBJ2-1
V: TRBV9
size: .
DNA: TGTGCCAGCAGCCAGTACGGGGGGGCCTACAATGAGCAGTTCTTC
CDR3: CASSQYGGAYNEQFF

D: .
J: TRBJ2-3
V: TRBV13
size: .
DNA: TGTGCCAGCAGTAGTAGAGGCACAGATACGCAGTATTTT
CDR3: CASSSRGTDTQYF

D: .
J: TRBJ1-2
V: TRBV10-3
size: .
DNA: TGTGCCATCAGTGAGTCGAAGGGGTACTATGGCTACACCTTC
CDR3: CAISESKGYYGYTF

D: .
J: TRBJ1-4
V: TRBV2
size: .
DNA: TGTGCCAGCAGTGAAGGGGTGCAAAAACTGTTTTTT
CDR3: CASSEGVQKLFF

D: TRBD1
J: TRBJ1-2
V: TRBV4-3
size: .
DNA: TGCGCCAGCAGCCCGGGGTTGAGACAGGGGGCCGGAGGCTACACCTTC
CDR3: CASSPGLRQGAGGYTF

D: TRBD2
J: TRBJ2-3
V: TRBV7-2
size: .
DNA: TGTGCCAGCTTTGGGACTAGCGGGTTTACGCAGTATTTT
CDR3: CASFGTSGFTQYF

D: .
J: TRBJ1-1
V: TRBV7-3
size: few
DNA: TGTGCCAGCAGCCTTGACAGAAACACTGAAGCTTTCTTT
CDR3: CASSLDRNTEAFF

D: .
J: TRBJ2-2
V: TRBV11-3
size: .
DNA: TGTGCCAGCCAGAACACCGGGGAGCTGTTTTTT
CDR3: CASQNTGELFF

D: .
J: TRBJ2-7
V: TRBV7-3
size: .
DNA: TGTGCCAGCAGCTTAACGCCCTACTACGAGCAGTACTTC
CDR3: CASSLTPYYEQYF

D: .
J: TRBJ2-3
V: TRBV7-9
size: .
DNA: TGTGCCAGCAGCGCTTACCCTCCTAGCTATAACACGGATACGCAGTATTTT
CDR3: CASSAYPPSYNTDTQYF

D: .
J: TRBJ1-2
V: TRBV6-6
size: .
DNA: TGTGCCAGCAGTTACTCAGTTGGTGGCTATGGCTACACCTTC
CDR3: CASSYSVGGYGYTF

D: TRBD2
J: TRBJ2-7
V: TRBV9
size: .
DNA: TGTGCCAGCAGCGGAGAGGGGACTAGCGGATACGAGCAGTACTTC
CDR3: CASSGEGTSGYEQYF

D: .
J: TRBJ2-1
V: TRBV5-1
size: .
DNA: TGCGCCAGCAGCCAGCGAAGGGGATCGACTACCTCCACCTACAATGAGCAGTTCTTC
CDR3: CASSQRRGSTTSTYNEQFF